These T cell receptor beta chains were read from a single sample in a study of blood T cell repertoires in COVID-19. Here immunoSEQ multiplex PCR was the method, and the copy in TCRdb shows in-frame clones only, minus some. The table has roughly 200,000 clones, approximately 89% seen once. Sequenced input: peripheral blood. These receptors were taken from a woman aged 60-75 years with acute or convalescent COVID-19. Each CDR3 is given with its conserved first and last residue. D genes are given only for firm matches. Some rows mark clone size as missing; the rest say once, few, many or name a class of expanded clone.

d_call: NA; j_call: TRBJ2-3; v_call: TRBV11-2; clone_size: NA; cdr3_nt: TGTGCCAGCAGCTTACTAAAGCGGAGCTCTAGCACAGATACGCAGTATTTT; cdr3_aa: CASSLLKRSSSTDTQYF
d_call: NA; j_call: TRBJ2-1; v_call: TRBV5-1; clone_size: NA; cdr3_nt: TGCGCCAGCAGACCCTGGCCGGGGAGAATAACGACCAATGAGCAGTTCTTC; cdr3_aa: CASRPWPGRITTNEQFF
d_call: TRBD1; j_call: TRBJ2-6; v_call: TRBV5-8; clone_size: NA; cdr3_nt: TGTGCCAGCAGCTTGTTGGGGACAGCCTCTGGGGCCAACGTCCTGACTTTC; cdr3_aa: CASSLLGTASGANVLTF
d_call: NA; j_call: TRBJ1-1; v_call: TRBV6-5; clone_size: NA; cdr3_nt: TGTGCCAGCAGGGGCACCATAGCGGCTGAAGCTTTCTTT; cdr3_aa: CASRGTIAAEAFF
d_call: TRBD2; j_call: TRBJ2-1; v_call: TRBV7-2; clone_size: NA; cdr3_nt: TGTGCCAGCAGCTCACATGGACTAGCGGGATATGGCAATGAGCAGTTCTTC; cdr3_aa: CASSSHGLAGYGNEQFF
d_call: TRBD2; j_call: TRBJ2-3; v_call: TRBV27; clone_size: NA; cdr3_nt: TGTGCCAGCAGTCTCCGTCGCCCAGCGGGAGTGGCAGATACGCAGTATTTT; cdr3_aa: CASSLRRPAGVADTQYF
d_call: NA; j_call: TRBJ2-7; v_call: TRBV27; clone_size: NA; cdr3_nt: TGTGCCAGCAGTTTCCAGGGGTCCTACGAGCAGTACTTC; cdr3_aa: CASSFQGSYEQYF
d_call: NA; j_call: TRBJ1-2; v_call: TRBV11-2; clone_size: few; cdr3_nt: TGTGCCAGCAGCTTAATAACAGGGTGGAACTATGGCTACACCTTC; cdr3_aa: CASSLITGWNYGYTF
d_call: NA; j_call: TRBJ1-2; v_call: TRBV15; clone_size: NA; cdr3_nt: TGTGCCACCAGCAGAGACAGGGGACCTGGTGGCTACACCTTC; cdr3_aa: CATSRDRGPGGYTF
d_call: NA; j_call: TRBJ2-1; v_call: TRBV7-8; clone_size: NA; cdr3_nt: TGTGCCAGCAGCCCGAATGAGGGCAATGAGCAGTTCTTC; cdr3_aa: CASSPNEGNEQFF
d_call: NA; j_call: TRBJ1-1; v_call: TRBV30; clone_size: NA; cdr3_nt: TGTGCCTGGAGGCCGAGGGTTCAAAGGAGGACTGAAGCTTTCTTT; cdr3_aa: CAWRPRVQRRTEAFF
d_call: NA; j_call: TRBJ1-5; v_call: TRBV24-1; clone_size: NA; cdr3_nt: TGTGCCACCAGTGAAGCTACAGGGAGCAATCAGCCCCAGCATTTT; cdr3_aa: CATSEATGSNQPQHF
d_call: NA; j_call: TRBJ1-4; v_call: TRBV9; clone_size: NA; cdr3_nt: TGTGCCAGCAGCGTTCAGGGGTGGGCTAATGAAAAACTGTTTTTT; cdr3_aa: CASSVQGWANEKLFF
d_call: TRBD1; j_call: TRBJ1-4; v_call: TRBV2; clone_size: few; cdr3_nt: TGTGCCAGCAGCGCCGACAGGGGAAGAAAAAAACTGTTTTTT; cdr3_aa: CASSADRGRKKLFF
d_call: NA; j_call: TRBJ1-1; v_call: TRBV30; clone_size: NA; cdr3_nt: TGTGCCTGGAGCCAGCGGCAGGGGGAAGCTTTCTTT; cdr3_aa: CAWSQRQGEAFF
d_call: NA; j_call: TRBJ1-1; v_call: TRBV29-1; clone_size: NA; cdr3_nt: TGCAGCGCGATTGCGGGGTTGAACACTGAAGCTTTCTTT; cdr3_aa: CSAIAGLNTEAFF
d_call: NA; j_call: TRBJ1-2; v_call: TRBV30; clone_size: NA; cdr3_nt: TGTGCCTGGAGGTGGCAAAACTATGGCTACACCTTC; cdr3_aa: CAWRWQNYGYTF
d_call: TRBD1; j_call: TRBJ1-2; v_call: TRBV6-5; clone_size: NA; cdr3_nt: TGTGCCACCTTAGTGCAGGGGGTACATGGCTACACCTTC; cdr3_aa: CATLVQGVHGYTF
d_call: NA; j_call: TRBJ2-1; v_call: TRBV27; clone_size: NA; cdr3_nt: TGTGCCAGCAGGCGGCGCCCGAGCTCCTACAATGAGCAGTTCTTC; cdr3_aa: CASRRRPSSYNEQFF
d_call: NA; j_call: TRBJ2-1; v_call: TRBV6-2/TRBV6-3; clone_size: NA; cdr3_nt: TGTGCCAGCAGTTCCGGGTCCTACAATGAGCAGTTCTTC; cdr3_aa: CASSSGSYNEQFF
d_call: TRBD1; j_call: TRBJ2-1; v_call: TRBV7-9; clone_size: NA; cdr3_nt: TGTGCCAGCGGGACCGGGACAGGCATTTGGAATGAGCAGTTCTTC; cdr3_aa: CASGTGTGIWNEQFF
d_call: NA; j_call: TRBJ1-1; v_call: TRBV28; clone_size: NA; cdr3_nt: TGTGGGTGTTTCAGGAACACTGAAGCTTTCTTT; cdr3_aa: CGCFRNTEAFF
d_call: NA; j_call: TRBJ1-3; v_call: TRBV7-8; clone_size: many; cdr3_nt: TGTGCCAGCAGCCCACCCCGAGAGGACACCATATATTTT; cdr3_aa: CASSPPREDTIYF
d_call: TRBD1; j_call: TRBJ2-6; v_call: TRBV30; clone_size: NA; cdr3_nt: TGTGCCTGGAGTAGCGACAGGGGCGTATCTGGGGCCAACGTCCTGACTTTC; cdr3_aa: CAWSSDRGVSGANVLTF
d_call: NA; j_call: TRBJ2-6; v_call: TRBV7-2; clone_size: NA; cdr3_nt: TGTGCCAGCAGCTCGGGAGGGGCCAACGTCCTGACTTTC; cdr3_aa: CASSSGGANVLTF
d_call: NA; j_call: TRBJ1-2; v_call: TRBV9; clone_size: NA; cdr3_nt: TGTGCCAGCAGCGTCTCGGCTCAGAGGCACTATGGCTACACCTTC; cdr3_aa: CASSVSAQRHYGYTF
d_call: NA; j_call: TRBJ1-2; v_call: TRBV3-1/TRBV3-2; clone_size: NA; cdr3_nt: TGTGCCAGCAGCCAAGGCCCGGGGGGCTACTACGGCTACACCTTC; cdr3_aa: CASSQGPGGYYGYTF
d_call: TRBD1; j_call: TRBJ1-3; v_call: TRBV11-3; clone_size: NA; cdr3_nt: TGTGCCAGCAGCCCCTGGACAGGGGGAAACACCATATATTTT; cdr3_aa: CASSPWTGGNTIYF
d_call: TRBD2; j_call: TRBJ2-7; v_call: TRBV15; clone_size: NA; cdr3_nt: TGTGCCACCAGCAAGTCGACTAGCGGGACAAACGAGCAGTACTTC; cdr3_aa: CATSKSTSGTNEQYF
d_call: TRBD2; j_call: TRBJ2-1; v_call: TRBV18; clone_size: NA; cdr3_nt: TGTGCCAGCTCACCACAGGGGCAGACTAGCGGTAATGAGCAGTTCTTC; cdr3_aa: CASSPQGQTSGNEQFF
d_call: NA; j_call: TRBJ1-1; v_call: TRBV19; clone_size: NA; cdr3_nt: TGTGCCAGTAGTATTGTAGTGAACACTGAAGCTTTCTTT; cdr3_aa: CASSIVVNTEAFF
d_call: TRBD1; j_call: TRBJ2-1; v_call: TRBV25-1; clone_size: NA; cdr3_nt: TGTGCCAGCAGTCCTACTCCGGGACAGGGTCGCAATGAGCAGTTCTTC; cdr3_aa: CASSPTPGQGRNEQFF
d_call: NA; j_call: TRBJ2-2; v_call: TRBV19; clone_size: NA; cdr3_nt: TGTGCCAGTAGTCCTCCGGGGAGGCCCATAACCGGGGAGCTGTTTTTT; cdr3_aa: CASSPPGRPITGELFF
d_call: NA; j_call: TRBJ2-1; v_call: TRBV19; clone_size: NA; cdr3_nt: TGTGCCAGTAGTATAGTGGGGGGGCTACGCAATGAGCAGTTCTTC; cdr3_aa: CASSIVGGLRNEQFF
d_call: NA; j_call: TRBJ1-1; v_call: TRBV11-3; clone_size: few; cdr3_nt: TGTGCCAGCAGCTTTCGGGGGGGCATCACTGAAGCTTTCTTT; cdr3_aa: CASSFRGGITEAFF
d_call: TRBD2; j_call: TRBJ2-7; v_call: TRBV5-5; clone_size: NA; cdr3_nt: TGTGCCAGCAGCTTGGCCCTAGCGGGAGGGTCCTACGAGCAGTACTTC; cdr3_aa: CASSLALAGGSYEQYF
d_call: NA; j_call: TRBJ1-5; v_call: TRBV2; clone_size: once; cdr3_nt: TGTGCCAGCACCAGGGGCGGGGGGCACAGAAACGATCAGCCCCAGCATTTT; cdr3_aa: CASTRGGGHRNDQPQHF
d_call: TRBD1; j_call: TRBJ1-1; v_call: TRBV29-1; clone_size: NA; cdr3_nt: TGCAGCGTTGACAGGGGGTGGGAAGCTTTCTTT; cdr3_aa: CSVDRGWEAFF
d_call: TRBD1; j_call: TRBJ1-6; v_call: TRBV3-1/TRBV3-2; clone_size: NA; cdr3_nt: TGTGCCAGCAGCCGCGGACAGGACAATTCACCCCTCCACTTT; cdr3_aa: CASSRGQDNSPLHF
d_call: TRBD1; j_call: TRBJ1-6; v_call: TRBV2; clone_size: NA; cdr3_nt: TGTGCCAGCAGTGAGAGACAGGGGATGTTGACGGCCCTCCACTTT; cdr3_aa: CASSERQGMLTALHF
d_call: NA; j_call: TRBJ1-1; v_call: TRBV12-3/TRBV12-4; clone_size: NA; cdr3_nt: TGTGCCAGCAGGCCAACGGGGAACACTGAAGCTTTCTTT; cdr3_aa: CASRPTGNTEAFF
d_call: NA; j_call: TRBJ1-2; v_call: TRBV3-1/TRBV3-2; clone_size: NA; cdr3_nt: TGTGCCACCAACCGGAGCCCGGTCTCGGAGGGCTACACCTTC; cdr3_aa: CATNRSPVSEGYTF
d_call: TRBD1; j_call: TRBJ1-1; v_call: TRBV28; clone_size: NA; cdr3_nt: TGTGCCAGCAGTTTGGCGGACAGGGGACCAAACACTGAAGCTTTCTTT; cdr3_aa: CASSLADRGPNTEAFF
d_call: NA; j_call: TRBJ1-5; v_call: TRBV3-1/TRBV3-2; clone_size: NA; cdr3_nt: TGTGCCAGCAGCCAAGATCTAAATCAGCCCCAGCATTTT; cdr3_aa: CASSQDLNQPQHF
d_call: NA; j_call: TRBJ1-1; v_call: TRBV7-6; clone_size: once; cdr3_nt: TGTGCCAGCAGCCTTAATCTAGGACTTGAAGCTTTCTTT; cdr3_aa: CASSLNLGLEAFF
d_call: TRBD2; j_call: TRBJ2-1; v_call: TRBV30; clone_size: NA; cdr3_nt: TGTGCCTGGAGTGTACGAAGGGCGTGGCGACTAGCAGGGTATGAGCAGTTCTTC; cdr3_aa: CAWSVRRAWRLAGYEQFF
d_call: NA; j_call: TRBJ2-1; v_call: TRBV7-6; clone_size: NA; cdr3_nt: TGTGCCAGCAGCTTGCAGGGGCAATACTACAATGAGCAGTTCTTC; cdr3_aa: CASSLQGQYYNEQFF
d_call: TRBD2; j_call: TRBJ2-1; v_call: TRBV3-1/TRBV3-2; clone_size: NA; cdr3_nt: TGTGCCAGCAGCCACACCGGGACTAGCTATGAGCAGTTCTTC; cdr3_aa: CASSHTGTSYEQFF
d_call: NA; j_call: TRBJ1-3; v_call: TRBV28; clone_size: few; cdr3_nt: TGTGCCACCACTACGAGGGGAAACACCATATATTTT; cdr3_aa: CATTTRGNTIYF
d_call: NA; j_call: TRBJ2-5; v_call: TRBV11-2; clone_size: NA; cdr3_nt: TGTGCCAGCAGCTTAGTAAGTGGGAGGCCCCAGACCCAGTACTTC; cdr3_aa: CASSLVSGRPQTQYF
d_call: TRBD2; j_call: TRBJ2-1; v_call: TRBV9; clone_size: NA; cdr3_nt: TGTGCCAGCGGTGCGGGGGGCCGCTCCTACAATGAGCAGTTCTTC; cdr3_aa: CASGAGGRSYNEQFF
d_call: NA; j_call: TRBJ2-5; v_call: TRBV5-4; clone_size: NA; cdr3_nt: TGTGCCAGCAGCTTGGAGGGGGGGGCTGGGACCCAGTACTTC; cdr3_aa: CASSLEGGAGTQYF
d_call: TRBD1; j_call: TRBJ1-1; v_call: TRBV6-1; clone_size: once; cdr3_nt: TGTGCCAGCAGTGAAGCTTCAGGGGGCACTGAAGCTTTCTTT; cdr3_aa: CASSEASGGTEAFF
d_call: TRBD1; j_call: TRBJ1-5; v_call: TRBV28; clone_size: once; cdr3_nt: TGTGCCAGCTACGGGACAGGGGGCAGTCACGGTCAGCCCCAGCATTTT; cdr3_aa: CASYGTGGSHGQPQHF
d_call: TRBD2; j_call: TRBJ2-5; v_call: TRBV5-1; clone_size: NA; cdr3_nt: TGCGCCAGCAGCTTGGGCACTAGCGCCGGCCAAGAGACCCAGTACTTC; cdr3_aa: CASSLGTSAGQETQYF
d_call: TRBD2; j_call: TRBJ2-2; v_call: TRBV30; clone_size: NA; cdr3_nt: TGTGCCTGGAGTGTACTCCCTCAAAATAGCGGGAGTGAGCTGTTTTTT; cdr3_aa: CAWSVLPQNSGSELFF
d_call: NA; j_call: TRBJ2-3; v_call: TRBV18; clone_size: NA; cdr3_nt: TGTGCCAGCTCACCGCCTAGCGTTGGCACAGATACGCAGTATTTT; cdr3_aa: CASSPPSVGTDTQYF